Given below is one T cell receptor beta chain in context. This clone was picked up a small number of times. Its specific antigen is unknown. No base qualities exist here, and no much larger clone lies one base off it. The cohort comprised some 700 healthy bone marrow donors. At the time of sampling, all cohort members were nominally healthy, though unrecorded immune exposures were likely present. CMV serostatus was recorded as positive for roughly 300 and negative for about 55% of the 666 cohort members, whereas no CMV serostatus was recorded for the donor in question. Every donor gave a peripheral blood sample, and the peripheral blood mononuclear cells from that sample were used for TCR beta sequencing. Genomic DNA extraction from the blood cell samples was performed with the Qiagen DNeasy Blood Extraction Kit. Library method: the immunoSEQ multiplex PCR assay. A mixture of 60 forward primers for TCR Vbeta segments and 13 reverse primers for TCR Jbeta segments was used in the multiplex PCR. A multiplex PCR assay on genomic DNA amplified the CDR3 region of rearranged TCR beta genes. Amplified TCR beta libraries were sequenced as 87-base-pair reads on the Illumina HiSeq System. Turning to the authors' computational methods: Across the 700 or so repertoires, a later analysis counted tens of millions of unique TCR beta chains, some 11 million of which were shared by at least two donors. A nearest-neighbor algorithm error-corrected the raw reads and collapsed the reads into unique sequences, merging closely related sequences to remove PCR and sequencing errors. To assign V, D and J gene segments, CDR3 sequences were aligned to IMGT reference sequences. For a sequence to be retained, a match of at least six nucleotides was required to both a V gene segment and a J gene segment. A rearrangement was called productive if the CDR3 had no stop codons and remained in frame with V and J, and every other rearrangement was called non-productive. Following IMGT convention, CDR3 was defined as the stretch from the second conserved V-encoded cysteine to the conserved J-encoded phenylalanine. The earlier analysis of some 580 of the donors excluded any sequence lacking an unambiguous match to a single V gene segment. In an earlier analysis of some 590 of the donors, a V segment was called functional when productive rearrangements were above 56.7%, and segregating when the standard deviation between donors exceeded 5%. A statistical classification framework was built for diagnosing cytomegalovirus status from the catalog of TCR beta chain sequences. V and J gene assignment, in a later analysis, came from comparing TCR nucleotide sequences with IMGT/GENE-DB human TR gene sequences. Using the TCRdist pipeline, a later analysis assigned CDR3 sequences along with most-parsimonious VDJ recombination scenarios. A later analysis defined each TCR beta chain by its CDR3 amino acid sequence plus V-gene family, and excluded reads lacking a unique V-gene family. In a later analysis, nearly 600 highly shared, low-generation-probability nucleotide sequences were removed to address suspected cross-contamination and a sequencing artifact. A later analysis calculated a clonal expansion index for each public chain from normalized within-repertoire ranks of inferred template counts. In a later analysis, generation probabilities were computed with a VDJ recombination model fitted to out-of-frame rearrangements, and the resulting probabilities were checked against IGoR. Hypergeometric tests were used in a later analysis to score TCR-TCR, TCR-HLA and TCR-CMV co-occurrence, with a repertoire-size bias correction applied to the TCR pairs. In a later analysis, false discovery rates were estimated by permuting HLA or CMV assignments 20 times. In a later analysis, co-occurring TCRs were grouped using DBSCAN, and TCRdist sequence similarity was added for clustering within HLA-allele-positive subsets. For co-occurrence clustering, repertoires with fewer than 30,000 or more than 120,000 public chains were excluded, along with five or six repertoires with anomalous nucleotide sharing. Here the immuneACCESS table is served through TCRdb, limited to in-frame sequences with V and J called. Missing clones are a known gap in these copies; in checked studies unresolved V genes cover under half, and the rest lacks a known reason. The V and J calls and clone size are taken from that table; D and trimming were inferred from the DNA. The sample table shows 45,000 to 55,000 clones, and around three fifths are seen once. Over 9.5% of the sample is in the top ten clones.

The source of the sample is a study of cytomegalovirus exposure and HLA in healthy donors (dated by TCRdb to the late 2010s). Some background on the complete study: An earlier analysis of roughly 630 of the donors reported 250 to 300 Gb of sequence data and some 120 million unique TCR beta sequences from roughly 180 million T cells. The aim of the study was to test whether cataloging public T cell receptors could identify signatures of past pathogen exposure. The study used immunosequencing to profile the T cell repertoires of 666 subjects and linked those repertoires to cytomegalovirus serostatus. Among the approximately 400 genotyped donors, 81% belonged to the genetic ancestry cluster associated with self-reported Caucasian donors. High-throughput TCR immunosequencing, statistical association of individual TCRs with disease status, and machine learning were combined to predict cytomegalovirus infection status. A later analysis re-analyzed previously published TCR beta repertoires from roughly 690 donors and added high-resolution HLA genotyping to study TCR occurrence patterns. Class I and class II HLA loci were covered by the typing at four-digit resolution. Genome-wide SNP genotypes for about 55% of the roughly 670 donors were used in a later genetic analysis, which treated that subset as a discovery cohort. Every repertoire in the discovery cohort had been generated on one and the same sequencing platform. An early release that covered some 630 HLA-typed donors contained approximately 300 gigabases of sequencing data and 70 million to 100 million unique TCR sequences. A separate validation cohort of 100 to 150 different subjects was used in addition to the approximately 640-subject first cohort. An earlier analysis of roughly 600 of the donors used high-throughput TCR beta sequencing to judge whether each TCR beta V gene segment behaved as functional or pseudogenic. Across approximately 400 genotyped donors of the cohort, an average of approximately 240,000 unique TCR beta nucleotide sequences per donor were sequenced, and approximately 17% of those sequences were non-productive. The later analysis used no new phenotypic data to find candidate immune exposures, relying instead on TCR beta sequences and their occurrence across donors. Typing coverage varied by locus: 629-630 donors for A, B, C, DRB1 and DQB1; more than 500 for DQA1; nearly 610 for DPA1; about 450 for DPB1. Alongside the repertoire data, information on donor age, sex, ethnicity and CMV serostatus was compiled. Roughly 5 DR-DQ haplotypes were handled as single units for association and clustering, since linkage in the cohort was strong. Overall results and qualifications from the work: A group of highly shared sequence variants was considered likely to be a technical artifact of the sequencing pipeline. The study listed around 160 TCR beta chains as associated with cytomegalovirus. A later analysis found that HLA-associated TCR beta chains were more clonally expanded and had lower generation probabilities than equally common non-associated chains. According to the authors, the approach could potentially be generalized to other disease states and immunological phenotypes. When HLA alleles, especially DR and DQ, strongly co-occurred, TCR associations were difficult to assign to individual alleles. Linkage disequilibrium might explain the correlated functional status among segregating V segments, but an unknown experimental factor could not be ruled out. In an earlier analysis of fewer than 700 of the donors, most TCR beta V segments appeared in productive rearrangements about 87% or about 30% of the time, broadly matching IMGT annotations. A later genetic analysis associated a missense DCLRE1C variant with V-gene and J-gene trimming of TCR beta chains, and an independent cohort replicated the association. Three of the identified cytomegalovirus-associated TCR beta chains were confirmed in vitro to be specific for cytomegalovirus antigens. In a later analysis, most CMV-associated TCR beta chains were found to appear HLA-restricted, with HLA associations seemingly driven largely by CMV exposure. According to a later genetic analysis, donors in an Asian-associated ancestry cluster had fewer N-insertions in productive TCRs than the roughly 660-donor mean. Because HLA typing was missing for some donors at each locus, association tests included only the typed subset. Presence/absence analyses assumed roughly uniform sequencing depth across donors, an assumption that may not hold. CMV serostatus was the only immune exposure information available for the cohort. A further reported finding was that TCR beta sequences accurately predicted the HLA-A and HLA-B alleles for most subjects in the first cohort. A later analysis reported that several top co-occurrence clusters appeared linked to parvovirus B19, influenza, CMV and Epstein-Barr virus. This cohort had only TCR beta chains sequenced, and the lack of alpha or paired-chain data limited which features could be detected. Most TCR sequences were seen in very few donors, while some public TCRs were found in many individuals. Because counts were too low, seventeen rarely observed V segments, including chromosome 9 orphons, were left out of the earlier analysis of some 600 of the donors. The classifier was reported to diagnose cytomegalovirus status with high specificity and sensitivity in both the original and validation cohorts. In a later analysis, TCR association rates were found to vary across HLA loci, with the most associated TCRs seen for DRB1 alleles and the fewest for HLA-C alleles. At a false discovery rate of 0.05, a later analysis linked 16,951 TCR beta sequences to specific HLA alleles.

The source of this sequence is a human donor in good health. The sequencing input was PBMCs.

The DNA sequence follows: TGTGCCAGTAGTATAGACCTAACAGGGGGTCACTATGGCTACACCTTC. The encoded protein is CASSIDLTGGHYGYTF. The sequence joins TRBV19 to TRBJ1-2, with 8 bases aligning to TRBD1. The CDR3 spans 16 residues, from the cysteine through the phenylalanine. Only the CDR3 DNA stays, 48 bases, in frame from base 1. For this chain, trimming is 0 bases at the V end and 3 bases at the J end, and the number of junction bases without a gene match is 6. CDR1 and CDR2 are read off the germline V gene (reference sequence) as LNHDA and SQIVND.